This passage covers 11 T cell receptor beta chains from one sample sequenced in a study of OX40 agonist ivuxolimab in advanced cancers. Here immunoSEQ multiplex PCR was the method, and the copy in TCRdb shows in-frame clones only, minus some. The sample has approximately 74,000 clones; 82% are singletons. This sample comprised CD4+ or CD8+ T cells sorted from blood, obtained in a trial of the OX40 agonist ivuxolimab. These receptors all stem from an adult with an advanced solid tumor such as melanoma, head and neck, liver or kidney cancer.

The chain carries TRBV5-1 and TRBJ1-5; D unclear. Germline V gene sequence: CDR1 SGHRS, CDR2 YFSETQ. The V end lost 4 bases, the J end lost 0 bases, and 14 bases lay between the germline ends. This CDR3 spans 16 amino acids. As DNA, the CDR3 is TGCGCCAGCAGCCCCGACGGTGCGTATAGCAATCAGCCCCAGCATTTT. Amino acid sequence: CASSPDGAYSNQPQHF.

J is TRBJ1-1 and V is TRBV7-2, with a tentative D call TRBD1 (6 bases). The CDR3 is made up of 13 amino acids. The germline V and J ends were trimmed by 2 bases and 4 bases, with 8 bases remaining between them. The V gene's germline CDR1 is SGHTA and CDR2 FQGNSA. CDR3 amino acids: CASSLNRATEAFF. In DNA, the CDR3 is TGTGCCAGCAGCTTAAACAGGGCCACTGAAGCTTTCTTT.

The gene calls are TRBV6-1 and TRBJ1-5; D uncertain. Germline CDR1 is MNHNS and CDR2 is SASEGT. The CDR3 runs to 12 residues. With 0 bases removed from V and 7 bases from J, the gap between germline ends came to 4 bases. The CDR3 here is CASSEAWQPQHF. The CDR3, as DNA: TGTGCCAGCAGTGAAGCTTGGCAGCCCCAGCATTTT.

V is TRBV6-6 and J is TRBJ2-1; D tentatively fits TRBD1 or TRBD2 (6 bases each). Trimming removed 2 bases at V and 9 bases at J, with 17 bases between. The CDR3 has 15 amino acids. From germline, CDR1 is MNHNY and CDR2 SVGAGI (reference sequence). In DNA, the CDR3 is TGTGCCAGCAGTTACGAGGGGGGCAGGGGTAGTGAGCAGTTCTTC. Its translation: CASSYEGGRGSEQFF.

The CDR3 loop is CANFAKGARETQYF. Written as DNA, the CDR3 is TGCGCCAACTTTGCTAAGGGGGCGAGAGAGACCCAGTACTTC. The chain links TRBV23-1 to TRBJ2-5; the match to TRBD1 covers 7 bases. TRBV23-1 is treated as an ORF (open reading frame) with a function not yet certain. The CDR3 length is 14 residues. V lost 10 bases and J lost 4; bases outside the gene matches: 12.

This chain joins TRBV28 and TRBJ2-2; TRBD2 agrees at 9 bases. Per germline, CDR1 MDHEN and CDR2 SYDVKM. V trimming: 1 base; J trimming: 7 bases; junction bases outside the gene matches: 4. The CDR3 loop spans 15 amino acids. The CDR3, as DNA: TGTGCCAGCAGTTTATCGGCGGGAGGGTTCGGGGAGCTGTTTTTT. Translated: CASSLSAGGFGELFF.

The chain carries TRBV6-5 and TRBJ2-7, with unresolved D. The V and J ends lost 6 bases and 2 bases respectively, with 8 bases between them. CDR1 is MNHEY and CDR2 is SVGAGI in the germline V gene. This CDR3 is built from 12 residues. The CDR3 reads CASRTAAYEQYF. In nucleotides, the CDR3 is TGTGCCAGCAGGACTGCGGCCTACGAGCAGTACTTC.

V and J are TRBV6-1 and TRBJ1-5; no clear D. The CDR3 contains 15 residues. Per the germline V gene, CDR1 is MNHNS and CDR2 is SASEGT. V was trimmed by 4 bases and J by 4 bases, leaving 14 bases between them. This chain's CDR3 is CASSAYGRGNQPQHF. The CDR3 DNA is TGTGCCAGCAGTGCCTACGGGAGAGGGAATCAGCCCCAGCATTTT.

The rearrangement uses TRBV28 and TRBJ1-1, with a possible D match to TRBD1 (6 bases). The CDR3 runs to 13 residues. Trimming shortened V by 10 bases and J by 0 bases, and 12 bases separated the two germline ends. The germline V gene has CDR1 MDHEN and CDR2 SYDVKM. The CDR3 loop reads CAIRGNVNTEAFF. DNA of the CDR3: TGTGCCATCAGGGGCAATGTGAACACTGAAGCTTTCTTT.

Regarding this clone: Other DNA sequences of this sample code for an identical CDR3. J is TRBJ2-7 and V is TRBV27, with 8 nucleotides matching TRBD1. The V segment lost 5 bases and the J segment 1 base; nucleotides outside the gene matches: 1. CDR1 MNHEY and CDR2 SMNVEV come from the germline V gene (reference sequence). This CDR3 region has 13 residues. Here the CDR3 reads CASSRTGSYEQYF. The CDR3 DNA is TGTGCCAGCAGTCGGACAGGGTCCTACGAGCAGTACTTC.

This clone was observed once. V usage is TRBV6-1 and J usage is TRBJ2-7; D is ambiguous. Trimming shortened V by 2 bases and J by 2 bases, and 16 bases separated the two germline ends. Per germline, CDR1 MNHNS and CDR2 SASEGT. This CDR3 has 16 residues. CDR3: CASSEYGLKEPYEQYF. The CDR3 nucleotides are TGTGCCAGCAGTGAATACGGGTTAAAGGAGCCCTACGAGCAGTACTTC.